This record looks at one T cell receptor beta chain sequence and its context. There is no known antigen for this receptor. Base quality data are lacking; no much larger clone is found one base away. Library construction relied on the immunoSEQ multiplex PCR assay. For the multiplex PCR, a mixture combining 60 forward primers for TCR Vbeta segments and 13 reverse primers for TCR Jbeta segments was used. The CDR3 region of rearranged TCR beta genes was amplified from genomic DNA with a multiplex PCR assay. The Illumina HiSeq System was used to sequence the amplified TCR beta libraries as 87-base-pair reads. The source study handled its data this way. In a later analysis, tens of millions of unique TCR beta chains were counted across the roughly 610 repertoires, and roughly 10 million of these chains were shared by at least two donors. To remove PCR and sequencing errors, raw reads were error-corrected and collapsed into unique sequences using a nearest-neighbor algorithm that merged closely related sequences. To assign V, D and J gene segments, CDR3 sequences were aligned to IMGT reference sequences. For a sequence to be retained, a match of at least six nucleotides to both a V gene segment and a J gene segment was required. A rearrangement counted as productive if the CDR3 had no stop codons and remained in frame with V and J, and every other rearrangement counted as non-productive. CDR3 was defined according to IMGT convention as the region running from the second conserved V-encoded cysteine to the conserved J-encoded phenylalanine. The earlier analysis of some 550 of the donors excluded any sequence lacking an unambiguous match to a single V gene segment. In an earlier analysis of 587 of the donors, a V segment was called functional when productive rearrangements were above 56.7%, and segregating when the standard deviation between donors exceeded 5%. A statistical classification framework was developed to diagnose cytomegalovirus status using the catalog of TCR beta chain sequences. A later analysis assigned V and J genes by comparing TCR nucleotide sequences with IMGT/GENE-DB human TR gene sequences. A later analysis assigned CDR3 sequences and most-parsimonious VDJ recombination scenarios with the TCRdist pipeline. In a later analysis, each TCR beta chain was defined by its CDR3 amino acid sequence together with its V-gene family, and reads without a unique V-gene family were excluded. To address suspected cross-contamination and a sequencing artifact, a later analysis removed some 620 highly shared, low-generation-probability nucleotide sequences. A later analysis calculated a clonal expansion index for each public chain from normalized within-repertoire ranks of inferred template counts. A later analysis computed generation probabilities with a VDJ recombination model fitted to out-of-frame rearrangements, and checked the results against IGoR. Hypergeometric tests were used in a later analysis to score TCR-TCR, TCR-HLA and TCR-CMV co-occurrence, with a repertoire-size bias correction applied to the TCR pairs. In a later analysis, false discovery rates were estimated by permuting HLA or CMV assignments 20 times. In a later analysis, co-occurring TCRs were grouped using DBSCAN, with TCRdist sequence similarity added in when clustering inside HLA-allele-positive subsets. For co-occurrence clustering, repertoires with fewer than 30,000 or more than 120,000 public chains were excluded, along with roughly 5 repertoires with anomalous nucleotide sharing. The immuneACCESS repertoire file appears here via TCRdb, limited to in-frame rearrangements. These files lack a portion of the clones; in checked studies, under half of the deficit traces to unresolved V genes, and the cause of the others is not known. V, J and clone size were drawn from that table, and D and trimming were deduced from the DNA. The sample table contains 85,000 to 110,000 clones; only one count was recorded for more than 75% of them. Under 13% of the sample lies in the top ten.

The data belong to a study of cytomegalovirus exposure and HLA in healthy donors (dated by TCRdb to 2017 to 2019). In terms of the full investigation: An earlier analysis of about 560 of the donors reported approximately 300 Gb of sequence data and 95 million to 130 million unique TCR beta sequences obtained from approximately 180 million T cells. An early release covering roughly 580 HLA-typed donors comprised about 310 gigabases of sequencing data and approximately 80 million unique TCR sequences. Of the 398 genotyped donors, 81% fell in the genetic ancestry cluster associated with self-reported Caucasian donors. The study aimed to test whether signatures of past pathogen exposure could be identified by cataloging public T cell receptors. The study profiled the T cell repertoires of about 640 subjects by immunosequencing and related them to cytomegalovirus serostatus. Along with the approximately 650-subject first cohort, a separate validation cohort of approximately 110 different subjects was used. The study combined high-throughput TCR immunosequencing, statistical association of individual TCRs with disease status, and machine learning to predict cytomegalovirus infection status. A later analysis re-examined previously published TCR beta repertoires from more than 650 donors and added high-resolution HLA genotyping to investigate patterns of TCR occurrence. In the later analysis, no new phenotypic data were used to find candidate immune exposures; instead, reliance was placed on TCR beta sequences and their occurrence across donors. An earlier analysis of more than 450 of the donors used high-throughput TCR beta sequencing to judge whether each TCR beta V gene segment behaved as functional or pseudogenic. Donor age, sex, ethnicity and CMV serostatus were compiled together with the repertoire data. A later genetic analysis took genome-wide SNP genotypes for about 55% of the 666 donors and used that subset as a discovery cohort. All discovery cohort repertoires had been generated on a single sequencing platform. Both class I and class II loci were covered by HLA typing, at four-digit resolution. The number of typed donors differed by locus: about 620-640 for A, B, C, DRB1 and DQB1; roughly 510 for DQA1; about 600 for DPA1; and roughly 450 for DPB1. A handful of DR-DQ haplotypes were handled as single units for association and clustering because linkage in the cohort was strong. Across about 370 genotyped donors of the cohort, an average of roughly 250,000 unique TCR beta nucleotide sequences per donor were sequenced, and around 20% of those sequences were non-productive.

Sequences KGHSH (CDR1) and LQKENI (CDR2) are obtained from the germline V gene. The CDR3 has 15 amino acids, counting the end cysteine and phenylalanine. The only DNA kept is the CDR3, 45 bases in frame from the first base. At the junction V is shortened by 2 bases and J by 6 bases; bases outside the gene matches: 9. The cohort consisted of hundreds of healthy bone marrow donors. All cohort members were sampled while nominally healthy, although unrecorded immune exposures were likely present. The donor was CMV seropositive and belonged to the group of about 290 seropositive cohort members. Each donor provided a peripheral blood sample, and peripheral blood mononuclear cells were used for TCR beta sequencing. The Qiagen DNeasy Blood Extraction Kit was used to extract genomic DNA from the blood cell samples. Beyond this particular receptor, the publication reports: For the cohort, immune exposure information was limited to CMV serostatus. In a later genetic analysis, a missense DCLRE1C variant was associated with V-gene and J-gene trimming of TCR beta chains, and the association was replicated in an independent cohort. HLA typing was unavailable for some donors at each locus, so association tests used only the typed subset. The authors suggested that the approach could potentially be generalized to other disease states and immunological phenotypes. A later genetic analysis reported fewer N-insertions in productive TCRs among donors in an Asian-associated ancestry cluster than the approximately 700-donor mean. According to a later analysis, parvovirus B19, influenza, CMV and Epstein-Barr virus appeared linked to several top co-occurrence clusters. Because the 87-base-pair reads could not distinguish some IMGT-functional V segments, including TRBV6-2 and TRBV6-3, those segments were excluded. When HLA alleles, especially DR and DQ, strongly co-occurred, attributing TCR associations to individual alleles was difficult. A cluster of highly shared sequence variants was judged likely to represent a technical artifact of the sequencing pipeline. A few of the identified cytomegalovirus-associated TCR beta chains were confirmed in vitro to be specific for cytomegalovirus antigens. Because counts were too low, about 17 rarely observed V segments, including chromosome 9 orphons, were excluded from the earlier analysis of a few hundred of the donors. At a false discovery rate of 0.05, a later analysis linked roughly 17,000 TCR beta sequences to specific HLA alleles. Across donors, most TCR sequences were observed very rarely, whereas some public TCRs were present in many individuals. Linkage disequilibrium might explain the correlated functional status among segregating V segments, but an unknown experimental factor could not be ruled out. A later analysis found that TCR association rates varied across HLA loci, with DRB1 alleles showing the most associated TCRs and HLA-C alleles the fewest. The cohort was sequenced for TCR beta chains only, and without alpha or paired-chain data the features that could be detected were limited. The classifier was reported to diagnose cytomegalovirus status with high specificity and sensitivity in both the original cohort and the validation cohort. Broadly in line with IMGT annotations, most TCR beta V segments showed up in productive rearrangements about 87% or about 30% of the time in an earlier analysis of approximately 640 of the donors. A further reported finding was that TCR beta sequences accurately predicted the HLA-A and HLA-B alleles for most subjects in the first cohort. In the study, approximately 150 TCR beta chains were listed as associated with cytomegalovirus. Presence/absence analyses assumed roughly uniform sequencing depth across donors, an assumption that may not hold. A later analysis found that most CMV-associated TCR beta chains appeared HLA-restricted, with HLA associations seemingly driven largely by CMV exposure. Compared with equally common non-associated chains, HLA-associated TCR beta chains in a later analysis were more clonally expanded and had lower generation probabilities.

The clonotype originates from a woman aged 18-29 years in good health and CMV-seropositive. Recombination linked TRBV18 to TRBJ1-1; 7 bases in the junction line up with TRBD1. Sequencing was carried out using PBMCs. The nucleotides are TGTGCCAGCTCACCAACGAGACAGGGCGGGGCTGAAGCTTTCTTT. Translated, this is CASSPTRQGGAEAFF. Beyond the CDR3, the reference TRBV18 and TRBJ1-1 genes provide the residues; the full variable domain reads: NAGVMQNPRHLVRRRGQEARLRCSPMKGHSHVYWYRQLPEEGLKFMVYLQKENIIDESGMPKERFSAEFPKEGPSILRIQQVVRGDSAAYFCASSPTRQGGAEAFFGQGTRLTVV.